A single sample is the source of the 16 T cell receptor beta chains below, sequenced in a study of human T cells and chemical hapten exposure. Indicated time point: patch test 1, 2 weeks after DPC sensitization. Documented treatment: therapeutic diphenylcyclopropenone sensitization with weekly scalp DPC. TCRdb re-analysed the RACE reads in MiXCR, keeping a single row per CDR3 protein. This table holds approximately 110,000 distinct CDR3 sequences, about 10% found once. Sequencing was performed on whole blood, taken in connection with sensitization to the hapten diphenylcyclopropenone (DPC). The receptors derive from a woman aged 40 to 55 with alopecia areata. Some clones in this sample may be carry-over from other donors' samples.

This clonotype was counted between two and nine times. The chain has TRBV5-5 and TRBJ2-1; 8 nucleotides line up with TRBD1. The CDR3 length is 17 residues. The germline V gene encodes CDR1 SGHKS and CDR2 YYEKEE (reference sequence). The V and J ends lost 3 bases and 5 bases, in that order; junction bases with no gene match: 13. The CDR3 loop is CASSSLGWTGKDNEQFF. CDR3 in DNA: TGTGCCAGCAGCTCGCTTGGATGGACAGGGAAGGACAATGAGCAGTTCTTC.

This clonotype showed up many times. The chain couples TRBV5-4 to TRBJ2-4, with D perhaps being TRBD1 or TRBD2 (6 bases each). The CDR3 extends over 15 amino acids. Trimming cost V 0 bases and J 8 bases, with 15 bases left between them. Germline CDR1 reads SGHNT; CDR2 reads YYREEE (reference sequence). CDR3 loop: CASSLDKGGSDIQYF. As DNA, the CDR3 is TGTGCCAGCAGCTTGGATAAGGGGGGCAGTGACATTCAGTACTTC.

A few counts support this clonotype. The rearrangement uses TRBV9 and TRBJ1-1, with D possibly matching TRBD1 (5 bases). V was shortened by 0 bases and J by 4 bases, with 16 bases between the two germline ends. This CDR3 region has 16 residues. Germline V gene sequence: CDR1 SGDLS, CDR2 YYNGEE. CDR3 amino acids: CASSVAGAPGPTEAFF. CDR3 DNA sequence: TGTGCCAGCAGCGTAGCCGGGGCCCCTGGGCCCACTGAAGCTTTCTTT.

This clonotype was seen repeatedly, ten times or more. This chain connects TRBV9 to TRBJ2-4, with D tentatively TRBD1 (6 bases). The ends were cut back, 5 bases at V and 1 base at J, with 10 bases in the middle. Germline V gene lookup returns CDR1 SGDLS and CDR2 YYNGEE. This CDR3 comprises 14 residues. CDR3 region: CASSPTGAKNIQYF. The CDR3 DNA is TGTGCCAGCAGTCCCACAGGGGCCAAAAACATTCAGTACTTC.

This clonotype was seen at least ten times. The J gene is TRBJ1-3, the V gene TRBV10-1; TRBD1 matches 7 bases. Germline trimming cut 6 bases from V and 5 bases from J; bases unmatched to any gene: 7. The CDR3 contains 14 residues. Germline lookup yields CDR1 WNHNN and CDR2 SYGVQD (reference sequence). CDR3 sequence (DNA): TGCGCCAGCAGCTCCGGGACAGCTCGAAACACCATATATTTT. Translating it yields CASSSGTARNTIYF.

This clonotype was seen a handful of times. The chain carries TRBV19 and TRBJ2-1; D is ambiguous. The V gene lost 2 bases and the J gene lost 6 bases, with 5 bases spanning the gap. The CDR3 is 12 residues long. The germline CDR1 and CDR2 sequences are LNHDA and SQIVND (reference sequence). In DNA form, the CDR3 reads TGTGCCAGTAGTATAACTTTCAATGAGCAGTTCTTC. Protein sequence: CASSITFNEQFF.

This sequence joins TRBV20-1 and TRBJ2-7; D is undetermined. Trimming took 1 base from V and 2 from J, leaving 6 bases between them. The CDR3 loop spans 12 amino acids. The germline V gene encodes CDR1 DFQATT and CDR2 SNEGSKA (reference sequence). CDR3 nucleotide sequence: TGCAGTGCTAGAGGACTGGCCTACGAGCAGTACTTC. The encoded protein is CSARGLAYEQYF.

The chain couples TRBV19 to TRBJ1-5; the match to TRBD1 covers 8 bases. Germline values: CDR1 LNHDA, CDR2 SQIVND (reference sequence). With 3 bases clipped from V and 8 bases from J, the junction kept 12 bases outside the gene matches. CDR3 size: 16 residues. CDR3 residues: CASSIQGAHSPKPQHF. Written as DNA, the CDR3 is TGTGCCAGTAGTATTCAGGGGGCTCACTCCCCAAAGCCCCAGCATTTT.

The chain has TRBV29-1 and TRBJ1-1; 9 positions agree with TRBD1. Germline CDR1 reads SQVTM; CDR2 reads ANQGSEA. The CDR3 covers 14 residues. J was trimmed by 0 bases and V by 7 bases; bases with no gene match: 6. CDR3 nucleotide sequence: TGCAGCGCCGGACAGGGGACCATGAACACTGAAGCTTTCTTT. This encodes CSAGQGTMNTEAFF.

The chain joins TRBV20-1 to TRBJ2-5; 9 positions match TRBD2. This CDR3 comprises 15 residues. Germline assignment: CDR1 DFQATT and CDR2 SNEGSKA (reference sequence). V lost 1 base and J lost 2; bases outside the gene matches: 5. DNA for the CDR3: TGCAGTGCTAGAGTAGGACTAGCGAGACAAGAGACCCAGTACTTC. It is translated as CSARVGLARQETQYF.

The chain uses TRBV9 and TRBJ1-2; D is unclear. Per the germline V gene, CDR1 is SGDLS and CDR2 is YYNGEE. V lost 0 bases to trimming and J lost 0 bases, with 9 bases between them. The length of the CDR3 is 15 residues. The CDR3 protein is CASSVGVLPNYGYTF. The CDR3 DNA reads TGTGCCAGCAGCGTAGGTGTCCTCCCTAACTATGGCTACACCTTC.

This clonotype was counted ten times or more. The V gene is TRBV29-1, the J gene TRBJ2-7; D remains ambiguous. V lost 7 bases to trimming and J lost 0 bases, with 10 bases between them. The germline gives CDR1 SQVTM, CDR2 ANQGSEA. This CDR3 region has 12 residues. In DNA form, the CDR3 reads TGCAGCGCAGGTCCCGGCTCCTACGAGCAGTACTTC. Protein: CSAGPGSYEQYF.

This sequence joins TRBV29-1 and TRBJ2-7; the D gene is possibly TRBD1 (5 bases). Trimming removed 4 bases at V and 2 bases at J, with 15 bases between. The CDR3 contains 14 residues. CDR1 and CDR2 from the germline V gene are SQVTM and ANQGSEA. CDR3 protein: CSVVDPRAAYEQYF. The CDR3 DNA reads TGCAGCGTTGTGGATCCCAGGGCAGCCTACGAGCAGTACTTC.

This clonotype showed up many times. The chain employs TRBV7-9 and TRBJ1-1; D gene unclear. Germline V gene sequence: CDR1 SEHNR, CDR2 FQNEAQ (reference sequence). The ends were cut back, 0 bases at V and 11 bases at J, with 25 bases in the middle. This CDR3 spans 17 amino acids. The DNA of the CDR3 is TGTGCCAGCAGCTTAGCCACAGCATGGCGAGGAGGGAAGGAGGCTTTCTTT. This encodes CASSLATAWRGGKEAFF.

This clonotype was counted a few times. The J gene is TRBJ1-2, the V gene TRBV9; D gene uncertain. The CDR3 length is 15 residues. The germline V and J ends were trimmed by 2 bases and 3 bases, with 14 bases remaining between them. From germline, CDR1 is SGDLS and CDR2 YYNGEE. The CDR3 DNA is TGTGCCAGCAGCGTTGACCGGGGAACTTACTATGGCTACACCTTC. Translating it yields CASSVDRGTYYGYTF.

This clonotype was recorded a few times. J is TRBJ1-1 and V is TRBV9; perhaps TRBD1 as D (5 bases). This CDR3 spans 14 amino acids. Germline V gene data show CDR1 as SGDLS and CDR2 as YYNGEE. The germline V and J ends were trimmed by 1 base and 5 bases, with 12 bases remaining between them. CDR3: CASSVYQQATEAFF. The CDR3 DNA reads TGTGCCAGCAGCGTATACCAACAGGCGACTGAAGCTTTCTTT.